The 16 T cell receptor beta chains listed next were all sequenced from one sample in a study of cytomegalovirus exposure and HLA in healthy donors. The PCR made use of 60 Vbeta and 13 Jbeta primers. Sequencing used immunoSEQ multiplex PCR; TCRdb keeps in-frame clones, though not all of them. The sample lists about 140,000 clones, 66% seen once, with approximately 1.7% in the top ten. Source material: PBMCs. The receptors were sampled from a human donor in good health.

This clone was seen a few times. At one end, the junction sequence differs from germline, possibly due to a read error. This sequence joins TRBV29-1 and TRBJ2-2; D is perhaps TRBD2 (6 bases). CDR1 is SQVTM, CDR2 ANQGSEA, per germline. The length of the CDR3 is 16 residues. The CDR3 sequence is CSVEDLRAGNPGELFF. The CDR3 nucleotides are TGCAGCGTTGAAGATCTTCGGGCGGGGAACCCCGGGGAGCTGTTTTTT.

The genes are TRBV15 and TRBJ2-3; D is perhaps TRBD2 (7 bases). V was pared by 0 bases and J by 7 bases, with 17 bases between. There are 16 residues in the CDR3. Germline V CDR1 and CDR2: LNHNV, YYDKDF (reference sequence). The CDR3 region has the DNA TGTGCCACCAGCAGAGAAGGGGGAGGGAACGCTTATACGCAGTATTTT. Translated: CATSREGGGNAYTQYF.

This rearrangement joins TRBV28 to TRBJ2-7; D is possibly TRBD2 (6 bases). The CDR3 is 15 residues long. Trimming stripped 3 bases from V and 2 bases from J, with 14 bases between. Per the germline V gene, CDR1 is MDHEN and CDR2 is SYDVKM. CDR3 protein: CASSFPLQRAYEQYF. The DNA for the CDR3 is TGTGCCAGCAGTTTCCCCCTCCAGCGGGCCTACGAGCAGTACTTC.

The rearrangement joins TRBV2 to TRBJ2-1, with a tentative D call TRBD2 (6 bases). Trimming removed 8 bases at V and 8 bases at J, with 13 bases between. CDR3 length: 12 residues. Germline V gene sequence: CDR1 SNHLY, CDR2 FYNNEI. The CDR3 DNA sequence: TGTGCCAGCGGTCGGAGGGCCGATGAGCAGTTCTTC. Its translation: CASGRRADEQFF.

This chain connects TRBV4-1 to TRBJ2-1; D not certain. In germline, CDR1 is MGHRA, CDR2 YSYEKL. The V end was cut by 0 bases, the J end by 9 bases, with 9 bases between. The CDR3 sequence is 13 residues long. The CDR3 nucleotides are TGCGCCAGCAGCCAAGATAGCAGCGCTGAGCAGTTCTTC. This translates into CASSQDSSAEQFF.

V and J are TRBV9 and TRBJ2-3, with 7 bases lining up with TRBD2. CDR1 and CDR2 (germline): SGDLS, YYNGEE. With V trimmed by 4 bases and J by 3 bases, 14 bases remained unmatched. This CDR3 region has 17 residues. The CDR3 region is CASSPYEQGGRTDTQYF. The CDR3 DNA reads TGTGCCAGCAGCCCGTACGAGCAGGGAGGGAGGACAGATACGCAGTATTTT.

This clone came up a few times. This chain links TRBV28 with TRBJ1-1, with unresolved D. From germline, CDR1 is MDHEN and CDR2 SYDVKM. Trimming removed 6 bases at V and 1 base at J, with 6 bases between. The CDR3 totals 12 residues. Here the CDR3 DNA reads TGTGCCAGCAGAGAGGAGAACACTGAAGCTTTCTTT. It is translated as CASREENTEAFF.

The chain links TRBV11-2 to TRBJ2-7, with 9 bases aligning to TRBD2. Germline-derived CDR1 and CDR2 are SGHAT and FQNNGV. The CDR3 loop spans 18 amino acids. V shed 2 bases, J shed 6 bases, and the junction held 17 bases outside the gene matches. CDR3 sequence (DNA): TGTGCCAGCAGCTTAAAAGGGGCTAGCGGGACCCCTTGGGGCGAGCAGTACTTC. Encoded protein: CASSLKGASGTPWGEQYF.

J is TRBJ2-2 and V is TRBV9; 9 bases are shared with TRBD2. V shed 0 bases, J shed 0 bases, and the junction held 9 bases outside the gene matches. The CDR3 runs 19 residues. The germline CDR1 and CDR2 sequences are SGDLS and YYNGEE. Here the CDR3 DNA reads TGTGCCAGCAGCGTAGAGGCTAGCGGGGACCTTGCGAACACCGGGGAGCTGTTTTTT. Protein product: CASSVEASGDLANTGELFF.

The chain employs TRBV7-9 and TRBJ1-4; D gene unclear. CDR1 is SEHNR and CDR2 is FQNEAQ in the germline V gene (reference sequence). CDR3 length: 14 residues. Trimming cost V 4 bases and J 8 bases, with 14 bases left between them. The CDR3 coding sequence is TGTGCCAGCAGCTCCTCGACTCTACCCGAAAAACTGTTTTTT. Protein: CASSSSTLPEKLFF.

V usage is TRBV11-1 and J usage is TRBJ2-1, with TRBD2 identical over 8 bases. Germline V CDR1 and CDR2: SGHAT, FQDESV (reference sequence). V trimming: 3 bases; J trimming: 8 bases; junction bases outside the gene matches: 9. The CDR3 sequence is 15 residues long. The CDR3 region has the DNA TGTGCCAGCAGCTTTAGCGGGACCCCTACCGATGAGCAGTTCTTC. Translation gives CASSFSGTPTDEQFF.

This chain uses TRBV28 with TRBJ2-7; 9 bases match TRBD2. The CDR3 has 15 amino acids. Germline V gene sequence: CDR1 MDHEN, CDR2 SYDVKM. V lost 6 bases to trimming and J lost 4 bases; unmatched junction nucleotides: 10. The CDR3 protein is CASSWSLAGVYEQYF. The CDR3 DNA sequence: TGTGCCAGCAGCTGGTCTTTAGCGGGAGTGTACGAGCAGTACTTC.

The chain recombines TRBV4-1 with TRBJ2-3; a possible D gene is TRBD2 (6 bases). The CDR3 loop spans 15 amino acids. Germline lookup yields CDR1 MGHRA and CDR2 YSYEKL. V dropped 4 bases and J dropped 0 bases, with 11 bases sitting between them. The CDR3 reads CASSPGDTSTDTQYF. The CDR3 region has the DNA TGCGCCAGCAGCCCGGGAGACACTAGCACAGATACGCAGTATTTT.

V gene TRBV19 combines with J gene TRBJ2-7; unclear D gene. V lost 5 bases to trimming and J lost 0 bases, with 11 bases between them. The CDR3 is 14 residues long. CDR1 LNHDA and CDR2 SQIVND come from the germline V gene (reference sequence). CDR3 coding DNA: TGTGCCAGTAGTTCCGACTCTAGCTCCTACGAGCAGTACTTC. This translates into CASSSDSSSYEQYF.

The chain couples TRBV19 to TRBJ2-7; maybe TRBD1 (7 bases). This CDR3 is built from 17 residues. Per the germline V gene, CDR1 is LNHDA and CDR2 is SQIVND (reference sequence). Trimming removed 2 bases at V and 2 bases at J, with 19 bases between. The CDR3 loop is CASSISGRGTVTYEQYF. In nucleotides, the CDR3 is TGTGCCAGTAGTATATCGGGTCGCGGGACAGTCACCTACGAGCAGTACTTC.

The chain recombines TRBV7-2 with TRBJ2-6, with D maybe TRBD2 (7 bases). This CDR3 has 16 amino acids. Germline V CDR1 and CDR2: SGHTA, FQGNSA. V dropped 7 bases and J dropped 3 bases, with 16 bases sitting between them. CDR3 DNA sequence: TGTGCCAGCACCCCTGGCGGGGGCAGTGGGGCCAACGTCCTGACTTTC. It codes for CASTPGGGSGANVLTF.